The next 8 T cell receptor beta chains were all read from a single sample in a study of cytomegalovirus exposure and HLA in healthy donors. The PCR employed 60 Vbeta primers together with 13 Jbeta primers. Profiled with immunoSEQ multiplex PCR; TCRdb holds only in-frame clones, not every one. This table has over 100,000 clones, under 75% appearing once. Sequencing was performed on PBMCs. Source of these receptors: a woman aged 40 to 50 in good health and CMV-seronegative.

The V and J genes are TRBV6-4 and TRBJ2-1; possibly TRBD2 for D (7 bases). The CDR3 runs to 14 residues. V lost 3 bases and J 7 bases, leaving 13 bases between the germline ends. CDR1 MRHNA and CDR2 SNTAGT come from the germline V gene. The CDR3 nucleotides read TGTGCCAGCAGTGAGGGGGGGGCCTCAAATGAGCAGTTCTTC. This encodes CASSEGGASNEQFF.

The chain couples TRBV5-1 to TRBJ2-5; TRBD1 agrees at 9 bases. The CDR3 has 14 residues. Germline CDR1 is SGHRS and CDR2 is YFSETQ. After removal of 4 bases from V and 5 bases from J, the junction contained 6 bases not matched to a gene. CDR3 bases: TGCGCCAGCAGCCCGGGGACAGGGAGGGAGACCCAGTACTTC. Translating it yields CASSPGTGRETQYF.

The rearrangement links TRBV10-3 to TRBJ2-3, with a weak D call TRBD1 (6 bases). Germline V gene lookup returns CDR1 ENHRY and CDR2 SYGVKD. This CDR3 region has 17 residues. V was shortened by 10 bases and J by 1 base, with 24 bases between the two germline ends. The CDR3 bases are TGTGCCAACCTTAAAACCCGACAGGTGGGTTGCACAGATACGCAGTATTTT. Translating it yields CANLKTRQVGCTDTQYF.

The chain links TRBV7-2 to TRBJ1-5; 8 bases align to TRBD1. Trimming cost V 6 bases and J 2 bases; bases outside gene matches: 0. Germline lookup yields CDR1 SGHTA and CDR2 FQGNSA. This CDR3 region has 13 residues. DNA of the CDR3: TGTGCCAGCAGGGGACAGGGCAATCAGCCCCAGCATTTT. It specifies CASRGQGNQPQHF.

The chain couples TRBV10-3 to TRBJ2-2, with a tentative D call TRBD2 (5 bases). With 8 bases removed from V and 4 bases from J, the gap between germline ends came to 8 bases. Germline assignment: CDR1 ENHRY and CDR2 SYGVKD. The length of the CDR3 is 12 residues. The CDR3 nucleotides read TGTGCCATCGGAGAGGGCACCGGGGAGCTGTTTTTT. Residues: CAIGEGTGELFF.

In its sample, this clone was seen once. The chain combines TRBV27 with TRBJ1-2, with 9 bases that match TRBD1. Looked up from germline, CDR1 is MNHEY and CDR2 is SMNVEV (reference sequence). The CDR3 totals 16 residues. Unmatched junction bases numbered 14, after V lost 5 bases and J lost 7 bases. CDR3 coding DNA: TGTGCCAGCAGTCGAAACGCCGGGACAGGGAATCGTGGCTACACCTTC. It codes for CASSRNAGTGNRGYTF.

This chain links TRBV2 with TRBJ2-1, with TRBD1 matching over 8 bases. Per germline, CDR1 SNHLY and CDR2 FYNNEI. CDR3 length: 15 residues. V trimming: 5 bases; J trimming: 1 base; junction bases outside the gene matches: 4. This CDR3 is CASSPRTGSYNEQFF. The CDR3 DNA follows: TGTGCCAGCAGTCCCCGGACAGGGTCCTACAATGAGCAGTTCTTC.

The chain has TRBV10-3 and TRBJ2-7, with D possibly being TRBD1 (6 bases). The V end lost 6 bases, the J end lost 4 bases, and 13 bases lay between the germline ends. This CDR3 spans 13 amino acids. Looked up from germline, CDR1 is ENHRY and CDR2 is SYGVKD. This CDR3 reads CAIRGGRGYEQYF. In nucleotides, the CDR3 is TGTGCCATCAGAGGTGGCAGGGGATACGAGCAGTACTTC.